The following is a TCR beta chain sequence with its context. Antigen unknown. Every sampled donor was Caucasian and healthy. The data originate from a study of identical twins. Broader study findings: Out-of-frame TCR alpha sharing observed in monozygotic twins exceeded model estimates.

Germline lookup yields CDR1 DFQATT and CDR2 SNEGSKA (reference sequence). Trimming took off 2 bases at V and 0 bases at J, with 10 bases between the two ends. This CDR3 has 15 amino acids. In TCRdb, the 5' RACE reads were re-called with MiXCR into one record per CDR3 protein. The sample consists of about 520,000 distinct CDR3 sequences, roughly a fifth of them appearing once. These data were also filed under a second study, of T cells expressing NK-cell markers. According to that study: Serological testing identified seven of the eight sequenced donors as HCMV-seropositive and one as seronegative. These same clonotypes (in a few donors) also led the CD3+CD56-NKG2C+ fraction.

The sample comprised CD4+ T cells sorted from blood. This clonotype was sampled from a woman in her late teens or twenties in good health. The chain employs TRBV20-1 and TRBJ2-2; D possibly matches TRBD1 or TRBD2 (6 bases each). DNA for the CDR3: TGCAGTGCTAGAAAGGGGGGTTCGAACACCGGGGAGCTGTTTTTT. It yields the protein CSARKGGSNTGELFF.